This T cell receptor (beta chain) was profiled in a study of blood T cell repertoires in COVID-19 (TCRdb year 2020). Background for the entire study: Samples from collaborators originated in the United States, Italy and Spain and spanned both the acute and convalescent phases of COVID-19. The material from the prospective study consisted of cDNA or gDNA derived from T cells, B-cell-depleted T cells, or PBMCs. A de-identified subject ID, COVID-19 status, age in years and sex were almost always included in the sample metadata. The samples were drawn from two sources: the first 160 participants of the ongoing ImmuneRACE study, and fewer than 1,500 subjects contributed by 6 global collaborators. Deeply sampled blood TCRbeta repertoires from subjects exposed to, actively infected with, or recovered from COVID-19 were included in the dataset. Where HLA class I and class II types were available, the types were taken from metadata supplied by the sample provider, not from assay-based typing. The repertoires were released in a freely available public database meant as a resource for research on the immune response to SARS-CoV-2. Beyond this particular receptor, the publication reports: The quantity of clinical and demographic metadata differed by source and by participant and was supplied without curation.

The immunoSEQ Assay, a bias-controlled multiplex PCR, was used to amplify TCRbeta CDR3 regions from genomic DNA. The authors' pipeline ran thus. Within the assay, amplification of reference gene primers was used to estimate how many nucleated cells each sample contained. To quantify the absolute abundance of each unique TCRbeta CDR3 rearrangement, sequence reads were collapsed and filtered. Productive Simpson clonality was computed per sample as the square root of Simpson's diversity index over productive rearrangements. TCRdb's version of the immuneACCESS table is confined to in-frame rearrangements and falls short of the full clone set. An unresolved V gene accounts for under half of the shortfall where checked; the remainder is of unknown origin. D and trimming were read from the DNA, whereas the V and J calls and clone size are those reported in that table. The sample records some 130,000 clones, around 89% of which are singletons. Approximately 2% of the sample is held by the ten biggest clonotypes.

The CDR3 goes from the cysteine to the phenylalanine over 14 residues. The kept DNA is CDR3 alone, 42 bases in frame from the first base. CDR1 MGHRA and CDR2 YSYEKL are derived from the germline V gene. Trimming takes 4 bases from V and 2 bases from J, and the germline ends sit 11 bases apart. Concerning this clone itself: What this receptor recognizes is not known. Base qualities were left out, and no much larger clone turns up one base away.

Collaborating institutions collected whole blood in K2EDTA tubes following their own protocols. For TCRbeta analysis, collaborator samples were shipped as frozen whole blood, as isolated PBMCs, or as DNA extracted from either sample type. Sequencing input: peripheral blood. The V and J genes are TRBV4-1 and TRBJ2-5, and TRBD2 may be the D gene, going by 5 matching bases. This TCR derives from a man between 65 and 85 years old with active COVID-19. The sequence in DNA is TGCGCCAGCAGCCCCCCACTAGGGCAAGAGACCCAGTACTTC. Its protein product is CASSPPLGQETQYF.